Each of the 29 T cell receptor beta chains below was sequenced from the same sample in a study of tumor and adjacent non-tumor tissue in lung cancer. RNA was extracted from bulk tissue without any cell sorting. Three rounds of nested PCR, following a modified ARM-PCR protocol, produced the TCRbeta library. TCRdb ran MiXCR on the multiplex PCR reads and lists one entry per CDR3 protein. The sample has about 110,000 distinct CDR3 sequences; 75% are singletons. The sequencing sample was made of lung tumor tissue. The receptors shown here come from a woman aged 60-70 years with non-small cell lung cancer.

The chain couples TRBV9 to TRBJ2-1; 7 positions agree with TRBD1. The CDR3 is made up of 14 amino acids. CDR1 SGDLS and CDR2 YYNGEE come from the germline V gene. With V trimmed by 7 bases and J by 4 bases, 8 bases remained unmatched. CDR3 sequence reads: CASGPGTVYNEQFF. CDR3 nucleotides: TGTGCCAGCGGCCCCGGGACAGTTTACAATGAGCAGTTCTTC.

Remarks on this clonotype: This could be a read error, since a much larger clone is one nucleotide away. The J gene is TRBJ2-1, the V gene TRBV11-2, with 9 bases aligning to TRBD2. There are 16 residues in the CDR3. The germline CDR1 and CDR2 sequences are SGHAT and FQNNGV. V was pared by 5 bases and J by 7 bases, with 12 bases of the junction left unmatched. The CDR3 sequence: CASSPRSGGGGNEQFF. DNA of the CDR3: TGTGCCAGCAGCCCCAGATCGGGCGGGGGGGGAAATGAGCAGTTCTTC.

The chain carries TRBV11-2 and TRBJ2-3; D possibly corresponds to TRBD2 (5 bases). Germline lookup yields CDR1 SGHAT and CDR2 FQNNGV. The V end lost 0 bases, the J end lost 6 bases, and 10 bases lay between the germline ends. CDR3 length: 14 residues. CDR3 nucleotides: TGTGCCAGCAGCTTAGATCTCGGCGGGGATACGCAGTATTTT. Amino acids: CASSLDLGGDTQYF.

This clonotype is medium-sized by share. The V gene is TRBV6-5, the J gene TRBJ2-1; perhaps TRBD2 as D (7 bases). V was pared by 8 bases and J by 8 bases, with 13 bases between. The CDR3 spans 12 residues. CDR1 is MNHEY, CDR2 SVGAGI, per germline. CDR3 residues: CASWGGGDEQFF. CDR3 coding DNA: TGTGCCAGCTGGGGGGGGGGCGATGAGCAGTTCTTC.

Turning to this clonotype: One end of the junction does not line up with germline, which may come from a read error. This chain joins TRBV11-1 and TRBJ1-6; D unclear. This CDR3 comprises 16 residues. Per the germline V gene, CDR1 is SGHAT and CDR2 is FQDESV (reference sequence). The CDR3 DNA reads as TGTGCCTGCAGCTACGACGGACTGTCTTATAATTCACCCCTCCACTTT. Translated: CACSYDGLSYNSPLHF. Complete variable domain (other parts from reference TRBV11-1 and TRBJ1-6): EAEVAQSPRYKITEKSQAVAFWCDPISGHATLYWYRQILGQGPELLVQFQDESVVDDSQLPKDRFSAERLKGVDSTLKIQPAELGDSAMYLCACSYDGLSYNSPLHFGNGTRLTVT.

The chain recombines TRBV6-2 or TRBV6-3 with TRBJ1-2; D is unclear. The CDR3 consists of 14 residues. Trimming cost V 6 bases and J 6 bases, with 17 bases left between them. Germline CDR1 is MNHEY and CDR2 is SVGEGT. The CDR3 DNA reads TGTGCCAGCAGAGAACCGAGGCAGGAGCATGGCTACACCTTC. It yields the protein CASREPRQEHGYTF.

This clonotype occurred many times. The chain couples TRBV11-2 to TRBJ2-1; 9 bases align to TRBD1. The CDR3 has 16 amino acids. V trimming: 5 bases; J trimming: 5 bases; junction bases outside the gene matches: 10. Germline loops: CDR1 SGHAT, CDR2 FQNNGV. CDR3 DNA: TGTGCCAGCAGCGTACGGACCGGGACAGGGAACAATGAGCAGTTCTTC. It codes for CASSVRTGTGNNEQFF.

Ten or more counts support this clonotype. This chain links TRBV4-3 with TRBJ1-2; a possible D gene is TRBD1 (6 bases). With 0 bases removed from V and 2 bases from J, the gap between germline ends came to 16 bases. Germline V CDR1 and CDR2: LGHNA, YSLEER. CDR3 length: 17 amino acids. CDR3 residues: CASSQDPRRGMNYGYTF. The CDR3 nucleotides are TGCGCCAGCAGCCAAGATCCCCGTAGGGGGATGAACTATGGCTACACCTTC.

In the case of this clonotype: Mismatch with germline at one junction end may stem from a read error. This chain uses TRBV7-8 with TRBJ2-7; D is undetermined. Germline V gives CDR1 SGHVS, CDR2 FQNEAQ. The CDR3 runs to 14 residues. CDR3 nucleotide sequence: TGTGCCAGCAGGTTATTGGCCACAACCGGGTCTCCGAGGTTC. Translated, it gives CASRLLATTGSPRF.

On this clonotype: The junction departs from germline at one end; a sequencing error may be responsible. The V gene is TRBV6-5, the J gene TRBJ2-3; no firm D call. The CDR3 has 13 residues. Germline CDR1 MNHEY, CDR2 SVGAGI. The CDR3 DNA follows: TGTGCCAGCAGTTACTCAGACACAGATACGCAATATTTT. This translates into CASSYSDTDTQYF.

This clonotype appeared a few times. V gene TRBV5-6 combines with J gene TRBJ2-7; D unresolved. Germline V lookup: CDR1 SGHDT, CDR2 YYEEEE. The ends were cut back, 3 bases at V and 6 bases at J, with 13 bases in the middle. This CDR3 spans 13 amino acids. CDR3 loop: CASSWATRTEQYF. CDR3 coding DNA: TGTGCCAGCAGCTGGGCTACAAGGACCGAGCAGTACTTC.

Comments on this clonotype: This sequence may be a read error, since a much larger clone differs from it by one base. The chain uses TRBV6-2 or TRBV6-3 and TRBJ2-7, with 7 bases fitting TRBD1. Per germline, CDR1 MNHEY and CDR2 SVGEGT. CDR3 size: 11 residues. V was pared by 1 base and J by 11 bases, with 2 bases of the junction left unmatched. CDR3 protein: CASSYCDREYF. The CDR3 DNA is TGTGCCAGCAGTTACTGTGACAGGGAGTACTTC.

Concerning this clonotype: The junction differs from germline at one of its ends, possibly a read error. The chain employs TRBV6-1 and TRBJ1-2; D not resolved. Germline V gene lookup returns CDR1 MNHNS and CDR2 SASEGT. This CDR3 is built from 13 residues. CDR3 region: CASREDTDYGYTF. In DNA form, the CDR3 reads TGTGCCAGCCGTGAAGATACGGACTATGGCTACACCTTC.

As concerns this clonotype: Mismatch with germline at one junction end may stem from a read error. The chain combines TRBV6-2 or TRBV6-3 with TRBJ1-6; D gene unclear. The germline CDR1 and CDR2 sequences are MNHEY and SVGEGT. The CDR3 covers 13 residues. CDR3 sequence (DNA): TGTGTCAGCAGTTCCACAGCCAATTTACCCCTCCACTTT. Translation gives CVSSSTANLPLHF.

This clonotype was seen a few times. A much larger clone differs by one base, so this may be a read error. The V call is TRBV20-1, the J call TRBJ2-1; 8 positions match TRBD2. The J call may be mistaken, given a closer DNA end match to TRBJ2-7. The CDR3 is 14 residues long. Germline CDR1 DFQATT, CDR2 SNEGSKA (reference sequence). The CDR3 nucleotides are TGCAGTGCTGGAGCCCCGGGACTAGTTAATGAGCAGTACTTC. This encodes CSAGAPGLVNEQYF.

Details on this clonotype: The junction departs from germline at one end; a sequencing error may be responsible. The J gene is TRBJ2-3, the V gene TRBV11-2, with 9 positions matching TRBD1. Germline V lookup: CDR1 SGHAT, CDR2 FQNNGV. This CDR3 is built from 14 residues. The CDR3 loop is CASSSNRGLDTPYF. The CDR3 DNA reads as TGTGCCAGTAGCTCAAACAGGGGGCTAGATACGCCGTATTTT.

The J gene is TRBJ2-7, the V gene TRBV10-2; 8 positions agree with TRBD1. The CDR3 loop spans 13 amino acids. Trimming cost V 5 bases and J 2 bases; bases outside gene matches: 2. Per the germline V gene, CDR1 is WSHSY and CDR2 is SAAADI. The CDR3 is CASSRDRTYEQYF. The CDR3 DNA follows: TGCGCCAGCAGTAGGGACAGGACCTACGAGCAGTACTTC.

Remarks on this clonotype: A read error may account for a junction end that differs from germline. The chain joins TRBV6-5 to TRBJ2-2; TRBD2 agrees at 10 bases. CDR1 MNHEY and CDR2 SVGAGI come from the germline V gene. This CDR3 region has 15 residues. This chain's CDR3 is CASSFWTSGGGELSF. The CDR3 bases are TGTGCCAGCAGTTTCTGGACTAGCGGTGGCGGGGAGCTGTCTTTT.

The V gene is TRBV11-2, the J gene TRBJ2-1; tentatively, D is TRBD1 (6 bases). The CDR3 extends over 15 amino acids. Germline values: CDR1 SGHAT, CDR2 FQNNGV. Here the CDR3 reads CSIRGRGGSYNEQFF. CDR3 bases: TGTTCCATCCGAGGCCGAGGGGGCTCCTACAATGAGCAGTTCTTC.

About this clonotype itself: As the CDR3 is not closed by the conserved phenylalanine or tryptophan, this likely results from a read error. CDR3 region: CANSLLPPTYTEAFI. The CDR3 DNA is TGTGCCAATAGTTTATTGCCTCCTACCTACACTGAAGCTTTCATT. J is TRBJ1-1 and V is TRBV28; D unresolved. This CDR3 spans 15 amino acids. Trimming left V 10 bases short and J 3 bases short, with 21 bases between. Germline V CDR1 and CDR2: MDHEN, SYDVKM.

The genes are TRBV6-6 and TRBJ1-5, with 8 bases matching TRBD1. The J call may be wrong; the DNA end is better matched by TRBJ2-3. Germline V gives CDR1 MNHNY, CDR2 SVGAGI (reference sequence). The CDR3 covers 16 residues. The DNA for the CDR3 is TGTGCCAGCAGTTACTCGCCGAGACAGGGGAATCAGCACCAGTATTTT. Its protein product is CASSYSPRQGNQHQYF.

This rearrangement joins TRBV12-3 or TRBV12-4 to TRBJ2-3; TRBD1 might be the D (5 bases). V was shortened by 9 bases and J by 10 bases, with 17 bases between the two germline ends. CDR3 size: 12 residues. CDR3 nucleotide sequence: TGTGCCAGTAGGTCGGACCTAGGGGCGCAGTATTTT. Protein: CASRSDLGAQYF.

Regarding this clonotype: A much bigger clone sits one base away, suggesting this may be a read error. The V gene is TRBV12-3 or TRBV12-4, the J gene TRBJ1-2, with D uncertain. V was shortened by 6 bases and J by 8 bases, with 13 bases between the two germline ends. This CDR3 is built from 12 residues. The CDR3 protein is CASRPDMEGYTF. In nucleotides, the CDR3 is TGTGCCAGCAGGCCCGACATGGAGGGCTACACCTTC.

On this clonotype itself: An end of the junction does not agree with germline; a read error may underlie this. The V gene is TRBV28, the J gene TRBJ1-2, with TRBD1 matching 7 bases. The CDR3 totals 13 residues. Germline loops: CDR1 MDHEN, CDR2 SYDVKM. The CDR3 sequence: CASSLGNRDSYIF. In DNA form, the CDR3 reads TGTGCCAGCAGTTTAGGGAACAGGGACAGCTACATCTTC.

There are many counts of this clonotype. The rearrangement uses TRBV4-3 and TRBJ2-3; 10 bases are a match to TRBD2. The CDR3 is made up of 17 amino acids. Germline CDR1 LGHNA, CDR2 YSLEER. V was pared by 1 base and J by 5 bases, with 9 bases of the junction left unmatched. Written as DNA, the CDR3 is TGCGCCAGCAGCCAAGTGAGCGGGAGGGGAGGAGGAGATACGCAGTATTTT. Its protein is CASSQVSGRGGGDTQYF.

This clonotype occurred a few times. The chain has TRBV10-3 and TRBJ2-1; 11 bases map to TRBD1. There are 15 residues in the CDR3. The junction had 9 bases not matched to a gene; V was cut back by 4 bases and J by 10 bases. CDR1 and CDR2 (germline): ENHRY, SYGVKD. The CDR3 reads CAISAGWGQGGEQFF. CDR3 DNA sequence: TGTGCCATCAGTGCAGGGTGGGGACAGGGGGGAGAGCAGTTCTTC.

In this sample, this clonotype turned up many times. This CDR3 is CSASQDSVSYEQYF. The CDR3 region has the DNA TGCAGTGCAAGCCAGGACAGCGTGTCCTACGAGCAGTACTTC. The V call is TRBV20-1, the J call TRBJ2-7, with D perhaps matching TRBD1 (6 bases). Germline V lookup: CDR1 DFQATT, CDR2 SNEGSKA (reference sequence). Trimming removed 6 bases from V and 1 base from J, with 16 bases in between. The CDR3 runs to 14 residues.

Points on this clonotype: One junction end disagrees with the germline gene, perhaps due to a read error. The chain combines TRBV12-3 or TRBV12-4 with TRBJ1-5; D possibly corresponds to TRBD1 (6 bases). The CDR3 is 15 residues long. The CDR3 bases are TGTGCCAGCAGTTTTATTCCCGGCAGGGGTCAGCACCAGCATTTT. This codes for CASSFIPGRGQHQHF.

The chain has TRBV7-9 and TRBJ1-1; perhaps TRBD1 as D (6 bases). This CDR3 has 18 amino acids. Deletions cut 3 bases from V and 0 bases from J, with 20 bases between. The germline V gene has CDR1 SEHNR and CDR2 FQNEAQ (reference sequence). The CDR3 here is CASSLTPSGGSLNTEAFF. The DNA of the CDR3 is TGTGCCAGCAGCTTGACACCTAGTGGGGGCAGTCTGAACACTGAAGCTTTCTTT.